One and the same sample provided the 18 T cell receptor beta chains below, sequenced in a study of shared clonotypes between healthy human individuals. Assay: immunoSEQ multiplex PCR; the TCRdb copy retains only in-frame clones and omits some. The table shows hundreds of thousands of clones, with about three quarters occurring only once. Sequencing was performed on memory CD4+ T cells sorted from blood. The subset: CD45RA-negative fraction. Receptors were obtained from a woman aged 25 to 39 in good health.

CDR3 region: CASSPGLAGVETQYF. In DNA form, the CDR3 reads TGTGCCAGCAGTCCGGGACTAGCGGGAGTGGAGACCCAGTACTTC. The J gene is TRBJ2-5, the V gene TRBV2, with 14 bases lining up with TRBD2. CDR1 SNHLY and CDR2 FYNNEI come from the germline V gene. This CDR3 is built from 15 residues. J was trimmed by 5 bases and V by 5 bases; bases with no gene match: 4.

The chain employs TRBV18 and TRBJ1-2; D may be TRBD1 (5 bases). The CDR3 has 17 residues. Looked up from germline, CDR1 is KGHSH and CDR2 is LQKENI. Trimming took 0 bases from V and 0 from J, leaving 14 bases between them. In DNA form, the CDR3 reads TGTGCCAGCTCACCACCCGTAGGGGCCTCAGCTAACTATGGCTACACCTTC. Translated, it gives CASSPPVGASANYGYTF.

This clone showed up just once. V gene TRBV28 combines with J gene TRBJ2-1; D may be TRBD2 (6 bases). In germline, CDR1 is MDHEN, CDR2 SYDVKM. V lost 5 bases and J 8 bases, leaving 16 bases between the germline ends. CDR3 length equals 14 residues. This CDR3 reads CASSAPGLGDEQFF. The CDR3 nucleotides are TGTGCCAGCAGTGCTCCGGGACTCGGCGATGAGCAGTTCTTC.

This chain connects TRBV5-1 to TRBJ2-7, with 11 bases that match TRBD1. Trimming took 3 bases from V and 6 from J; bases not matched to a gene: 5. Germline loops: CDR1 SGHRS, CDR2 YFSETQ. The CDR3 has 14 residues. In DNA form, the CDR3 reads TGCGCCAGCAGCTCCCCCGGGACAGGGGGCGAGCAGTACTTC. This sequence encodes CASSSPGTGGEQYF. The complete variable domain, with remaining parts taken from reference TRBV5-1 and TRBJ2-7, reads KAGVTQTPRYLIKTRGQQVTLSCSPISGHRSVSWYQQTPGQGLQFLFEYFSETQRNKGNFPGRFSGRQFSNSRSEMNVSTLELGDSALYLCASSSPGTGGEQYFGPGTRLTVT.

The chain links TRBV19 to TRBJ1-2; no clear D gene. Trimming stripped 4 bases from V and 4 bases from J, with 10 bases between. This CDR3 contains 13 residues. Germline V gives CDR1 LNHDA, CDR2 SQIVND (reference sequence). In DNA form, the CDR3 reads TGTGCCAGTAGTAACAATACTCTCTATGGCTACACCTTC. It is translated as CASSNNTLYGYTF.

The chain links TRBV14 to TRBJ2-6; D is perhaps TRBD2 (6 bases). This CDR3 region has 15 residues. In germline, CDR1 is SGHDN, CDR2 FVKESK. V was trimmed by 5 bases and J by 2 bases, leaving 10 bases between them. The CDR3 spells CASSARRAGANVLTF. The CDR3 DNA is TGTGCCAGCAGCGCTAGGAGGGCTGGGGCCAACGTCCTGACTTTC.

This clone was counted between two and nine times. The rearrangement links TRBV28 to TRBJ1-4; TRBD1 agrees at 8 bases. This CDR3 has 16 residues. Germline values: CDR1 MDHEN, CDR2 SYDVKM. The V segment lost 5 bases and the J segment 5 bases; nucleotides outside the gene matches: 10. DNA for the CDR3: TGTGCCAGCAGTCAGGGGGCCGCGGATGCAAATGAAAAACTGTTTTTT. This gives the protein CASSQGAADANEKLFF.

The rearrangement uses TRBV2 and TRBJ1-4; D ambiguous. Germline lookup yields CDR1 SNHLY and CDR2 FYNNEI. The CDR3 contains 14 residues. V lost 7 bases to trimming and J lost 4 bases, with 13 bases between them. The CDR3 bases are TGTGCCAGCAACCCCGGGTCACTTAATGAAAAACTGTTTTTT. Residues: CASNPGSLNEKLFF.

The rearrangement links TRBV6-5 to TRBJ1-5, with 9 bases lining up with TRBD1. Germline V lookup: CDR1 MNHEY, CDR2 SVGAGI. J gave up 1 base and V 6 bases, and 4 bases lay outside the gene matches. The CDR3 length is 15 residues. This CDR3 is CASRRQGVSNQPQHF. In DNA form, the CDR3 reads TGTGCCAGCAGACGACAGGGGGTCAGCAATCAGCCCCAGCATTTT.

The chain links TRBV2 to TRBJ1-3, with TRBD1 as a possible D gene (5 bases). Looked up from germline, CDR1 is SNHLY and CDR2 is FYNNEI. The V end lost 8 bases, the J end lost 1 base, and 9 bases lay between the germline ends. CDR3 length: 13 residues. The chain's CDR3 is CASQQGSGNTIYF. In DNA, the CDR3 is TGTGCCAGCCAGCAGGGTTCTGGAAACACCATATATTTT.

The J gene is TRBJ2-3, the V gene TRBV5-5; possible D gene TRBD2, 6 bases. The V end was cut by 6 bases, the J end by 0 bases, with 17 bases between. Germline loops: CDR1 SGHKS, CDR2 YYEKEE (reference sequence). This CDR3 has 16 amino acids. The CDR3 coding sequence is TGTGCCAGCACCATTGGAACCAGCGGGAGCACAGATACGCAGTATTTT. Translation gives CASTIGTSGSTDTQYF. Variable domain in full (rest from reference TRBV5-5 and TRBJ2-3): DAGVTQSPTHLIKTRGQQVTLRCSPISGHKSVSWYQQVLGQGPQFIFQYYEKEERGRGNFPDRFSARQFPNYSSELNVNALLLGDSALYLCASTIGTSGSTDTQYFGPGTRLTVL.

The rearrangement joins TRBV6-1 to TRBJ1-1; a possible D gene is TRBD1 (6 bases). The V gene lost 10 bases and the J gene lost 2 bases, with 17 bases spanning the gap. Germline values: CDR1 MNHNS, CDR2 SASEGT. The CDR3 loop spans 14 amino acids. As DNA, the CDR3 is TGTGCCACTCAGGGGCAGCCCCTAAACACTGAAGCTTTCTTT. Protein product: CATQGQPLNTEAFF.

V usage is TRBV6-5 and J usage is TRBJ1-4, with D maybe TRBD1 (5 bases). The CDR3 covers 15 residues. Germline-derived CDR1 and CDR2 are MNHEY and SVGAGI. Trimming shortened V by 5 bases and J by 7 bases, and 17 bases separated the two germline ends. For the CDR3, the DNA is TGTGCCAGCAGTCCCGGTGAGAGGGGCGGTGAAAAACTGTTTTTT. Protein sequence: CASSPGERGGEKLFF.

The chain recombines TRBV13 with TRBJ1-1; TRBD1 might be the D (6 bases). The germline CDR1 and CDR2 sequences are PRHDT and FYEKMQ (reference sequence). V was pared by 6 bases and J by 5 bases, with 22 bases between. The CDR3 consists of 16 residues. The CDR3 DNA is TGTGCCAGCAGGGGGCCACAGGGACTTACTAAGACTGAAGCTTTCTTT. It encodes CASRGPQGLTKTEAFF.

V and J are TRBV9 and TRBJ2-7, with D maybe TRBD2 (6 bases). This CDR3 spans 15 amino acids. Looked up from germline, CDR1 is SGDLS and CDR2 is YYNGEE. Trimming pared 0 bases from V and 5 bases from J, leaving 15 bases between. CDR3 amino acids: CASSVAWGETNEQYF. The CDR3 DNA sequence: TGTGCCAGCAGCGTAGCTTGGGGGGAGACCAACGAGCAGTACTTC.

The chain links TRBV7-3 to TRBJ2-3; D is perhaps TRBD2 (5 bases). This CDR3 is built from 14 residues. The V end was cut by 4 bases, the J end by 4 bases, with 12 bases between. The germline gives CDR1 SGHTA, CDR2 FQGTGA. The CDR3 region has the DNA TGTGCCAGCAGCTCCTCCGGACTGGCAGATACGCAGTATTTT. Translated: CASSSSGLADTQYF.

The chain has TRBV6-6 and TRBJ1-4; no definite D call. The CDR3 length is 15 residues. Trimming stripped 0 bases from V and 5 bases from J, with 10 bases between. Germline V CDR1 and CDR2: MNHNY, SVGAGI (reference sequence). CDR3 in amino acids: CASSYSFVTNEKLFF. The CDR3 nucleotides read TGTGCCAGCAGTTACTCCTTCGTGACCAATGAAAAACTGTTTTTT.

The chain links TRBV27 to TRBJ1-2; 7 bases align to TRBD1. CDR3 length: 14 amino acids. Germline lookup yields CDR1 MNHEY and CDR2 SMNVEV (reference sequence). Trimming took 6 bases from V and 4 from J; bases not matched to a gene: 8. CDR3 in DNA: TGTGCCAGCAGACACCGGGACAGAGGCTATGGCTACACCTTC. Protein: CASRHRDRGYGYTF.